The rows below give T cell receptor beta chains drawn from one sample of a study of blood T cell repertoires in COVID-19. Repertoires were generated with immunoSEQ multiplex PCR, while TCRdb's copy carries only in-frame clones and drops some. This table has approximately 150,000 clones, 87% appearing once. The sample taken for sequencing was peripheral blood. All receptors come from a human donor in a cohort sampled during active COVID-19. Each CDR3 is given with its conserved first and last residue. The D gene is left open where the match is weak.

j_call d_call v_call cdr3_aa cdr3_nt
TRBJ1-4 TRBD1 TRBV28 CASSPTRQGRDEKLFF TGTGCCAGCAGTCCCACTCGACAGGGTCGGGATGAAAAACTGTTTTTT
TRBJ2-2 NA TRBV28 CASSSIPGRPGELFF TGTGCCAGCAGTTCAATACCAGGGCGTCCCGGGGAGCTGTTTTTT
TRBJ1-3 NA TRBV4-3 CASSQDGGAGNTIYF TGCGCCAGCAGCCAGGACGGAGGGGCTGGAAACACCATATATTTT
TRBJ1-2 TRBD1 TRBV29-1 CSAQGQGTYGYTF TGCAGCGCCCAAGGACAGGGCACCTATGGCTACACCTTC
TRBJ2-6 TRBD1 TRBV24-1 CATSDRDSSGANVLTF TGTGCCACCAGTGACCGGGACAGCTCTGGGGCCAACGTCCTGACTTTC
TRBJ2-7 TRBD1 TRBV7-9 CASSTTGDEQYF TGTGCCAGCAGCACGACAGGGGACGAGCAGTACTTC
TRBJ1-6 NA TRBV28 CASSFPRRRDSPLHF TGTGCCAGCAGTTTCCCTCGGAGGAGAGATTCACCCCTCCACTTT
TRBJ1-1 NA TRBV9 CASSVEGETEAFF TGTGCCAGCAGCGTAGAAGGGGAAACTGAAGCTTTCTTT
TRBJ1-2 TRBD1 TRBV3-1/TRBV3-2 CASSQEGGSNYGYTF TGTGCCAGCAGCCAAGAAGGGGGCTCTAACTATGGCTACACCTTC
TRBJ1-2 NA TRBV3-1/TRBV3-2 CASSQGGIYGYTF TGTGCCAGCAGCCAAGGCGGAATCTATGGCTACACCTTC
TRBJ2-7 NA TRBV30 CAWSAGGSFYEQYF TGTGCCTGGAGTGCAGGGGGGTCATTCTACGAGCAGTACTTC
TRBJ1-6 TRBD1 TRBV18 CASSPKTGEALHF TGTGCCAGCTCACCAAAGACAGGGGAAGCCCTCCACTTT
TRBJ2-7 TRBD1 TRBV3-1/TRBV3-2 CASSQGGRRGLDEQYF TGTGCCAGCAGCCAAGGAGGGCGCAGGGGGCTTGACGAGCAGTACTTC
TRBJ1-2 TRBD1 TRBV9 CASSPRTGASLNYGYTF TGTGCCAGCAGCCCGCGGACAGGGGCGAGCCTTAACTATGGCTACACCTTC